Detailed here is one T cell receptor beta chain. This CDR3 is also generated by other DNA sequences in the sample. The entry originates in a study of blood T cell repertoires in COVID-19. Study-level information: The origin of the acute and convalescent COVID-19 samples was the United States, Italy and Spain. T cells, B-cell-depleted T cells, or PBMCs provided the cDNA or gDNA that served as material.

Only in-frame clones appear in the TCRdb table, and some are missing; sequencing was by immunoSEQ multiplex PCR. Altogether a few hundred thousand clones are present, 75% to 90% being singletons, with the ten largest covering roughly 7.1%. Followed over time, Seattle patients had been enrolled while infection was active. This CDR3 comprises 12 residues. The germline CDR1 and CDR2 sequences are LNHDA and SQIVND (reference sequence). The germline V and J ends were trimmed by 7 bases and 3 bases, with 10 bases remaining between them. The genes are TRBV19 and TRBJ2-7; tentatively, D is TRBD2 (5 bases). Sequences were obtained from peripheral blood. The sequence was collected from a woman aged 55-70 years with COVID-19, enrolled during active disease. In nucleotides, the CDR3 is TGTGCCAGTACTAACAGCGGCTACGAGCAGTACTTC. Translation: CASTNSGYEQYF.